A selection of T cell receptor beta chains follows, all from one sample in a study of T cell responses to AZD1222 COVID-19 vaccine. The repertoire was sequenced with immunoSEQ multiplex PCR; TCRdb's copy has only in-frame clones and lacks some. Among about 170,000 clones listed, roughly 92% were seen once. This material consisted of peripheral blood, taken on day 0 of AZD1222 vaccination. Receptors were obtained from an adult in good health. CDR3s include the opening cysteine and the closing phenylalanine or tryptophan. D genes are given only for firm matches. The size entry is marked missing in some rows and otherwise reads once, few, many or a size class.

length	D	size	V	J	DNA	CDR3
13	.	.	TRBV12-3/TRBV12-4	TRBJ1-1	TGTGCCAGCAGGGGACGGTGGAACACTGAAGCTTTCTTT	CASRGRWNTEAFF
14	TRBD1	.	TRBV5-1	TRBJ1-2	TGCGCCAGCAGTCACGACAGGGGGAACTATGGCTACACCTTC	CASSHDRGNYGYTF
16	.	.	TRBV9	TRBJ2-7	TGTGCCAGCAGCCCAACTCGGAGGGGTCTTCCCTACGAGCAGTACTTC	CASSPTRRGLPYEQYF
14	TRBD1	.	TRBV6-5	TRBJ1-2	TGTGCCAGCAGTTACTCTGGGACAGCCTATGGCTACACCTTC	CASSYSGTAYGYTF
15	.	once	TRBV7-9	TRBJ1-1	TGTGCCAGCAGCCCTAGTGGAGGACTGAACACTGAAGCTTTCTTT	CASSPSGGLNTEAFF
14	TRBD1	.	TRBV5-6	TRBJ2-1	TGTGCCAGCAGCTCGGGACAGGGCTACAATGAGCAGTTCTTC	CASSSGQGYNEQFF
16	TRBD2	.	TRBV5-1	TRBJ2-5	TGCGCCAGCAGCTTGAGGGGACTAGCAGCCTCGGGGACCCAGTACTTC	CASSLRGLAASGTQYF
20	.	.	TRBV21-1	TRBJ1-5	TGTGCCAGCAGCATCGCACGAGGGCTAGGGGCGGAATTGAGCAATCAGCCCCAGCATTTT	CASSIARGLGAELSNQPQHF
15	TRBD2	.	TRBV2	TRBJ2-7	TGTGCCAGCAGCCCGGGGACTAGCGGGATAAGAGAGCAGTACTTC	CASSPGTSGIREQYF
15	.	.	TRBV7-9	TRBJ2-6	TGTGCCAGCAGCGGGCCAATGTCCGGGGCCAACGTCCTGACTTTC	CASSGPMSGANVLTF
15	TRBD1	.	TRBV7-7	TRBJ2-2	TGTGCTAGCAGCCTCCAGACAGGGGATGCCGGGGAGCTGTTTTTT	CASSLQTGDAGELFF
14	.	.	TRBV5-6	TRBJ1-3	TGTGCCAGCAGCTTGGAACTCTCTGGAAACACCATATATTTT	CASSLELSGNTIYF
14	.	.	TRBV30	TRBJ1-4	TGTGCCTGGAGTCGGGGGGCGCAGGGTGAAAAACTGTTTTTT	CAWSRGAQGEKLFF
12	.	.	TRBV18	TRBJ2-2	TGTGCCAGCTCACTAATTTCCGGGGAGCTGTTTTTT	CASSLISGELFF
15	TRBD1	.	TRBV9	TRBJ2-5	TGTGCCAGCAGCGTAGGACGGGACAGGGGAGAGACCCAGTACTTC	CASSVGRDRGETQYF
11	.	.	TRBV19	TRBJ2-7	TGTGCTTCTAGGGGAGACTACGAGCAGTACTTC	CASRGDYEQYF
14	.	.	TRBV14	TRBJ2-5	TGTGCCAGCAGCCCATTAGGGAGCTGGGAGACCCAGTACTTC	CASSPLGSWETQYF
15	.	.	TRBV18	TRBJ1-4	TGTGCCAGCTCACCGAGTACTCGGGGGGATGAAAAACTGTTTTTT	CASSPSTRGDEKLFF
13	.	.	TRBV7-9	TRBJ1-5	TGTGCCAGCAGCTTCGGAGCGGATCAGCCCCAGCATTTT	CASSFGADQPQHF
14	TRBD1	.	TRBV6-5	TRBJ1-1	TGTGCCAGCAGCCGGGACAGATCGAACACTGAAGCTTTCTTT	CASSRDRSNTEAFF
15	TRBD1	few	TRBV6-2/TRBV6-3	TRBJ2-2	TGTGCCAGCAGTTTGACAGGGGGGGACACCGGGGAGCTGTTTTTT	CASSLTGGDTGELFF
13	.	.	TRBV3-1/TRBV3-2	TRBJ1-2	TGTGCCAGCAGCCAAGATCTGGGGGGCGGCTACACCTTC	CASSQDLGGGYTF
13	.	.	TRBV19	TRBJ1-1	TGTGCCAGTAGTATAGAAGGCCAGGGGAAAGCTTTCTTT	CASSIEGQGKAFF
15	.	once	TRBV5-1	TRBJ2-7	TGCGCCAGCAGCTTGGTCCCCACGGGGTCCTACGAGCAGTACTTC	CASSLVPTGSYEQYF
18	.	.	TRBV4-3	TRBJ2-1	TGCGCCAGCAGCCAAGAAAGTGAGACAGCGTCATACCCGGGGGTGCAGTTCTTC	CASSQESETASYPGVQFF
11	.	.	TRBV16	TRBJ1-2	TGTGCCAGCAGCCAATACGTTGGCTACACCTTC	CASSQYVGYTF
14	.	.	TRBV29-1	TRBJ2-1	TGCAGCGCCACAGATGGACTCTCCTACAATGAGCAGTTCTTC	CSATDGLSYNEQFF
15	TRBD1	.	TRBV18	TRBJ1-3	TGTGCCAGCTCACCGAGGACAGGCTCTGGAAACACCATATATTTT	CASSPRTGSGNTIYF
16	.	.	TRBV7-8	TRBJ1-5	TGTGCCAGCAGCTTAGCGTTATGGACAGTTAATCAGCCCCAGCATTTT	CASSLALWTVNQPQHF
15	TRBD1	.	TRBV6-1	TRBJ2-3	TGTGCCAGCAGTGAAGAGACAGGGGGCGAGGATACGCAGTATTTT	CASSEETGGEDTQYF
20	TRBD2	.	TRBV6-1	TRBJ2-7	TGTGCCAGCAGTGACACAAACCCCCGGGCCAGCGGGGAGCCTGACTACGAGCAGTACTTC	CASSDTNPRASGEPDYEQYF
16	.	.	TRBV19	TRBJ1-5	TGTGCCAGTAGTATAGCTGGGACGGTCTACAATCAGCCCCAGCATTTT	CASSIAGTVYNQPQHF
18	TRBD2	.	TRBV18	TRBJ2-3	TGTGCCAGCTCACCTGGGACTAGCGGGAGCCGGATCACAGATACGCAGTATTTT	CASSPGTSGSRITDTQYF
15	.	.	TRBV7-8	TRBJ1-2	TGTGCCAGCAGCTCCCGCGCCAGGGGTAACTATGGCTACACCTTC	CASSSRARGNYGYTF
15	.	.	TRBV7-3	TRBJ1-5	TGTGCCAGCAGCTTAAAGGCACCCGGGGATCAGCCCCAGCATTTT	CASSLKAPGDQPQHF
14	.	.	TRBV18	TRBJ2-3	TGTGCCAGCTCACTCAGGGCAAGCACAGATACGCAGTATTTT	CASSLRASTDTQYF
12	.	.	TRBV7-9	TRBJ1-4	TGTGCCAGCAGGACGAGGGAGGAAAAACTGTTTTTT	CASRTREEKLFF
14	.	.	TRBV10-3	TRBJ2-5	TGTGCCATCAGTCACTCAGGACAGCAAGAGACCCAGTACTTC	CAISHSGQQETQYF
16	.	.	TRBV6-5	TRBJ2-3	TGTGCCAGCAGTTACGATGGGGACAATGCAGTACGTGGGCAGTATTTT	CASSYDGDNAVRGQYF
15	.	.	TRBV7-8	TRBJ1-5	TGTGCCAGCAGCCCACTCCCAGGGAGCAATCAGCCCCAGCATTTT	CASSPLPGSNQPQHF
14	.	.	TRBV24-1	TRBJ2-5	TGTGCCACCAGTGAGAAGGGACCGTCGGAGACCCAGTACTTC	CATSEKGPSETQYF
13	.	.	TRBV10-1	TRBJ1-2	TGCGCCAGCAGTCTCGGGTTTAACTATGGCTACACCTTC	CASSLGFNYGYTF
15	TRBD1	.	TRBV5-4	TRBJ1-2	TGTGCCAGCAGCCCCAGGGGGGGCGAAGTCTATGGCTACACCTTC	CASSPRGGEVYGYTF
15	.	.	TRBV4-3	TRBJ2-7	TGCGCCAGCAGCCAAGATCACGGCCTCTCCTACGAGCAGTACTTC	CASSQDHGLSYEQYF
14	.	.	TRBV5-6	TRBJ1-5	TGTGCCAGCAGCTTAGTGGGGGTCCGACAGCCCCAGCATTTT	CASSLVGVRQPQHF
15	.	.	TRBV6-5	TRBJ2-7	TGTGCCAGCAGACCTTCGGACAGGGAGGGGTACGAGCAGTACTTC	CASRPSDREGYEQYF
14	.	.	TRBV2	TRBJ2-3	TGTGCCAGACTAAATTCTCAAAACACAGATACGCAGTATTTT	CARLNSQNTDTQYF
13	.	.	TRBV6-5	TRBJ2-7	TGTGCCAGCAGCCCCAGGGATTTATACGAGCAGTACTTC	CASSPRDLYEQYF
12	TRBD1	.	TRBV9	TRBJ2-3	TGTGCCAGCAGCGCCGGGACAGGATTAAAGTATTTT	CASSAGTGLKYF
13	.	.	TRBV7-8	TRBJ1-5	TGTGCCACGCGGGCAGGGGGCAATCAGCCCCAGCATTTT	CATRAGGNQPQHF
14	TRBD1	.	TRBV18	TRBJ2-7	TGTGCCAGCTCACCAGAAAGGGGGCAGTACGAGCAGTACTTC	CASSPERGQYEQYF
19	TRBD1	few	TRBV5-3	TRBJ2-2	TGTGCCAGAAGCTTGGCAGGGGGCGCAGGTCCGAGGAGAACCGGGGAGCTGTTTTTT	CARSLAGGAGPRRTGELFF
14	TRBD1	.	TRBV19	TRBJ1-4	TGTGCCAGTAGCCCGGGACAGGGGACTGAAAAACTGTTTTTT	CASSPGQGTEKLFF
13	.	.	TRBV18	TRBJ2-1	TGTGCCAGCCGCACGAGCACTTACAATGAGCAGTTCTTC	CASRTSTYNEQFF
16	.	.	TRBV4-1	TRBJ1-5	TGCGCCAGCAGCCAAGAGTTGACTCATAGCAATCAGCCCCAGCATTTT	CASSQELTHSNQPQHF
19	TRBD2	.	TRBV7-9	TRBJ2-3	TGTGCCAGCAGCCCCCCGGGACTAGCGGGAGCCAGTAGCACAGATACGCAGTATTTT	CASSPPGLAGASSTDTQYF
15	.	.	TRBV27	TRBJ2-7	TGTGCCAGCAGTTACGCTTCAGGGGATTCCTACGAGCAGTACTTC	CASSYASGDSYEQYF
20	TRBD2	.	TRBV5-8	TRBJ2-5	TGTGCCAGCAGCTCCGTGCTCGGGCTCCGCAGGGAGGGAGGGCCGGAGACCCAGTACTTC	CASSSVLGLRREGGPETQYF